Included here is one TCR beta chain sequence, with context. The data were taken from a study of blood T cell repertoires in COVID-19. Study in general: Acute and convalescent COVID-19 samples came from the United States, Italy and Spain. Nucleic acid was either cDNA or gDNA, and it came from T cells, B-cell-depleted T cells, or PBMCs.

Germline V gives CDR1 MGHRA, CDR2 YSYEKL. This CDR3 contains 14 residues. V lost 1 base and J 0 bases, leaving 7 bases between the germline ends. Original analysis: Using reference gene primer amplification, nucleated cell counts were estimated. TCRdb keeps only in-frame clones here, not all; method: immunoSEQ multiplex PCR. The V and J calls and clone size come from that table; D and trimming were worked out from the DNA. The table lists 150,000 to 200,000 clones, approximately 80% of them singletons. Sample: peripheral blood. The J gene is TRBJ2-7, the V gene TRBV4-1; D is unclear. The origin of this receptor is a man aged 55 to 70 with acute or convalescent COVID-19. The DNA for the CDR3 is TGCGCCAGCAGCCAAGCGGGTCTCTCCTACGAGCAGTACTTC. Its translation: CASSQAGLSYEQYF.